The clone carrying this TCR beta chain was seen a handful of times. What it recognizes is unknown. These data belong to a study of regulatory T cells in long-lasting Graves disease. General study points: Persistent disease favored TRBV28, TRBJ1-2 and TRBJ2-5. Those with persistent disease had in common more public clonotypes (2,741) than new patients (roughly 970).

Regarding time point: newly diagnosed GD, antithyroid drugs for less than 3 months. Isolated PBMC RNA provided the starting material for the TCR library. Assembly of TCR beta libraries relied on iRepertoire HTBI primers together with Arm-PCR of CDR3 regions. In TCRdb, the multiplex PCR reads were re-called with MiXCR into one record per CDR3 protein. The sample records under 300,000 distinct CDR3 sequences, around 20% being singletons. The V and J ends lost 5 bases and 7 bases respectively, with 16 bases between them. The CDR3 length is 14 residues. Germline values: CDR1 SGHAT, CDR2 FQNNGV. The sequencing used peripheral blood mononuclear cells (PBMCs), collected at new diagnosis, from a patient treated with antithyroid drugs. The rearrangement joins TRBV11-2 to TRBJ2-3; no clear D gene. The sequence was obtained from a female donor with Graves disease. The CDR3 spells CASSNPWGSNTQYF. The CDR3 DNA reads as TGTGCCAGCAGCAACCCGTGGGGTAGCAATACGCAGTATTTT.